At least ten counts were recorded for the clone carrying this T cell receptor beta chain. This sample is drawn from a study of T cells after yellow fever vaccination. TCRdb used MiXCR to reprocess the 5' RACE reads, holding one entry per CDR3 protein. The sample lists around 47,000 distinct CDR3 sequences, roughly 7% seen once, with 15% in the top ten. The CDR3 consists of 14 residues. The V end lost 6 bases, the J end lost 14 bases, and 22 bases lay between the germline ends. The clonotype comes from a young man who received the YFV17D yellow fever vaccine. Here the sequenced sample was CD8+ T cells not binding an NS4B(214-222) dextramer, sorted from PBMCs, taken 45 days after the yellow fever booster vaccination. The chain links TRBV12-3 or TRBV12-4 to TRBJ1-4, with D maybe TRBD1 (5 bases). The CDR3 DNA follows: TGTGCCAGCAGCCCTTCGGGACGTCGATGGCCCCTGTTTTTT. Protein: CASSPSGRRWPLFF.